Listed here is a single T cell receptor beta chain. What it binds is unknown. These data belong to a study of cytomegalovirus exposure and HLA in healthy donors. PCR employed 60 Vbeta and 13 Jbeta primers. Authors' methods: A follow-up analysis tallied 60 million to 85 million unique TCR beta chains, approximately 11 million shared. Only in-frame clones appear in the TCRdb table, and some are missing; sequencing was by immunoSEQ multiplex PCR. The V and J calls and clone size are taken from that table; D and trimming were inferred from the DNA. The sample carries some 120,000 clones, 80% recorded once. The CDR3 loop spans 13 amino acids. Trimming removed 7 bases at V and 2 bases at J, with 9 bases between. CDR1 SNHLY and CDR2 FYNNEI come from the germline V gene. Study-wide findings and caveats: The study labeled 150 to 200 TCR beta chains cytomegalovirus-associated.

The source of this sequence is a man aged 35 to 55 in good health and CMV-seronegative. This chain links TRBV2 with TRBJ1-5; D is ambiguous. The sample consisted of PBMCs. The CDR3 protein is CASKVQGNQPQHF. Written as DNA, the CDR3 is TGTGCCAGCAAAGTCCAGGGCAATCAGCCCCAGCATTTT.